A single sample is the source of the 24 T cell receptor beta chains below, sequenced in a study of blood T cell repertoires in COVID-19. Here immunoSEQ multiplex PCR was the method, and the copy in TCRdb shows in-frame clones only, minus some. The sample holds about 150,000 clones, about 88% seen once. The sequenced sample consisted of PBMCs or T cells enriched from blood (not recorded which). These receptor sequences come from a middle-aged man who had recovered from COVID-19.

This clone is a singleton in its sample. The chain links TRBV2 to TRBJ2-3, with 12 bases aligning to TRBD2. This CDR3 contains 15 residues. Germline CDR1 reads SNHLY; CDR2 reads FYNNEI. V trimming: 5 bases; J trimming: 4 bases; junction bases outside the gene matches: 4. In DNA form, the CDR3 reads TGTGCCAGCAGTCGACTAGCGGGGGCCCCAGATACGCAGTATTTT. The encoded protein is CASSRLAGAPDTQYF.

This sequence joins TRBV7-2 and TRBJ2-3; 7 bases agree with TRBD1. The CDR3 runs to 14 residues. J lost 2 bases, V lost 5 bases, and 4 bases had no gene match. Germline-derived CDR1 and CDR2 are SGHTA and FQGNSA. The CDR3 protein is CASSAGTATDTQYF. The DNA of the CDR3 is TGTGCCAGCAGCGCCGGGACAGCCACAGATACGCAGTATTTT.

The rearrangement joins TRBV6-2 or TRBV6-3 to TRBJ2-7; the D gene is possibly TRBD1 (6 bases). CDR3 length equals 13 residues. CDR1 is MNHEY, CDR2 SVGEGT, per germline. The germline V and J ends were trimmed by 4 bases and 8 bases, with 15 bases remaining between them. The CDR3 sequence is CASSSSGQYKQYF. DNA of the CDR3: TGTGCCAGCAGTTCCTCAGGACAGTATAAGCAGTACTTC.

The chain recombines TRBV3-1 (or the pseudogene TRBV3-2) with TRBJ2-1; 15 bases agree with TRBD2. The trim removed 5 bases at V and 7 bases at J, leaving 6 bases unmatched. Germline V CDR1 and CDR2: LGHDT, YNNKEL (reference sequence). The CDR3 totals 16 residues. The DNA for the CDR3 is TGTGCCAGCAGCTCCTGGACTAGCGGGGGGGCTAATGAGCAGTTCTTC. This sequence encodes CASSSWTSGGANEQFF.

This rearrangement joins TRBV7-9 to TRBJ1-1, with a possible D match to TRBD1 (6 bases). Trimming took off 5 bases at V and 10 bases at J, with 14 bases between the two ends. The germline CDR1 and CDR2 sequences are SEHNR and FQNEAQ (reference sequence). The CDR3 is 12 residues long. The DNA for the CDR3 is TGTGCCAGCAGCCCGGGGAAGACAGGAGCTTTCTTT. This translates into CASSPGKTGAFF.

The chain couples TRBV5-1 to TRBJ1-6; the D gene is possibly TRBD1 (5 bases). Germline CDR1 is SGHRS and CDR2 is YFSETQ. V lost 0 bases to trimming and J lost 10 bases, with 14 bases between them. The CDR3 has 15 amino acids. CDR3 protein: CASSLAPGEFSPLHF. The CDR3, as DNA: TGCGCCAGCAGCTTGGCCCCGGGGGAATTCTCACCCCTCCACTTT.

The gene calls are TRBV7-9 and TRBJ1-1; 9 nucleotides line up with TRBD1. The germline gives CDR1 SEHNR, CDR2 FQNEAQ (reference sequence). The CDR3 has 14 amino acids. Losses at the gene ends were 1 base for V and 4 bases for J; bases not matched to a gene: 1. The CDR3 DNA reads TGTGCCAGCAGCTTAGAGACAGGGGGCACTGAAGCTTTCTTT. It translates to CASSLETGGTEAFF.

This chain links TRBV29-1 with TRBJ1-2; D not resolved. V dropped 5 bases and J dropped 5 bases, with 15 bases sitting between them. The CDR3 contains 13 residues. Germline CDR1 and CDR2: SQVTM and ANQGSEA. CDR3 sequence reads: CSVTNEGDYGYTF. The CDR3 nucleotides read TGCAGCGTTACCAATGAGGGTGATTATGGCTACACCTTC.

The chain combines TRBV21-1 with TRBJ2-1; the table's D call of TRBD2 was not tested on the DNA. TRBV21-1 is annotated as a pseudogene. The CDR3 is 17 residues long. DNA for the CDR3: TGTGCCAGCAGCAAAAGGTCTAGCGGGGTTTCCTACAATGAGCAGTTCTTC. Translation gives CASSKRSSGVSYNEQFF.

The chain employs TRBV7-2 and TRBJ2-5; the match to TRBD2 covers 7 bases. Germline V lookup: CDR1 SGHTA, CDR2 FQGNSA. The CDR3 is made up of 15 amino acids. V lost 5 bases, J lost 3 bases, and 9 bases stayed unmatched. The CDR3 loop is CASSPNGLAEETQYF. Here the CDR3 DNA reads TGTGCCAGCAGCCCTAACGGGCTAGCGGAAGAGACCCAGTACTTC.

This chain connects TRBV15 to TRBJ1-4; D gene unclear. The CDR3 totals 14 residues. Germline V gene sequence: CDR1 LNHNV, CDR2 YYDKDF (reference sequence). V lost 8 bases, J lost 4 bases, and 14 bases lay in between. The CDR3 DNA reads TGTGCCACCCGCCCTTTAGATAATAATGAAAAACTGTTTTTT. Translated: CATRPLDNNEKLFF.

The CDR3 bases are TGTGCCAGCAGCCCTGACACTATAGCGGGGGGCTCCGAGCAGTACTTC. This codes for CASSPDTIAGGSEQYF. V usage is TRBV9 and J usage is TRBJ2-7; TRBD2 matches at 10 bases. After removal of 4 bases from V and 6 bases from J, the junction contained 13 bases not matched to a gene. The CDR3 runs to 16 residues. Germline CDR1 and CDR2: SGDLS and YYNGEE.

This clone occurred once. CDR3: CASSSGGILTNEKLFF. The CDR3, as DNA: TGTGCCAGCAGCTCGGGGGGCATATTAACTAATGAAAAACTGTTTTTT. V and J are TRBV5-5 and TRBJ1-4, with D tentatively TRBD1 (6 bases). The germline gives CDR1 SGHKS, CDR2 YYEKEE (reference sequence). Trimming left V 3 bases short and J 1 base short, with 13 bases between. This CDR3 has 16 amino acids. The whole variable domain, remainder taken from reference TRBV5-5 and TRBJ1-4, is DAGVTQSPTHLIKTRGQQVTLRCSPISGHKSVSWYQQVLGQGPQFIFQYYEKEERGRGNFPDRFSARQFPNYSSELNVNALLLGDSALYLCASSSGGILTNEKLFFGSGTQLSVL.

The CDR3 spells CASSLGAGSNSPLHF. CDR3 nucleotides: TGCGCCAGCAGCTTGGGGGCAGGGTCCAATTCACCCCTCCACTTT. The gene calls are TRBV5-1 and TRBJ1-6, with D maybe TRBD1 (5 bases). V was cut by 0 bases and J by 7 bases, with 11 bases left in between. The CDR3 has 15 residues. Germline CDR1 SGHRS, CDR2 YFSETQ. The full variable domain, completed using reference TRBV5-1 and TRBJ1-6, is KAGVTQTPRYLIKTRGQQVTLSCSPISGHRSVSWYQQTPGQGLQFLFEYFSETQRNKGNFPGRFSGRQFSNSRSEMNVSTLELGDSALYLCASSLGAGSNSPLHFGNGTRLTVT.

This chain links TRBV19 with TRBJ2-2; TRBD1 matches at 7 bases. Trimming at V came to 0 bases and at J to 0 bases, leaving 4 bases not matched to a gene. CDR1 and CDR2 (germline): LNHDA, SQIVND (reference sequence). The CDR3 consists of 17 residues. CDR3 coding DNA: TGTGCCAGTAGTATAGATCGAGGGACAGCGAACACCGGGGAGCTGTTTTTT. It specifies CASSIDRGTANTGELFF. Full variable domain (rest looked up from reference TRBV19 and TRBJ2-2): DGGITQSPKYLFRKEGQNVTLSCEQNLNHDAMYWYRQDPGQGLRLIYYSQIVNDFQKGDIAEGYSVSREKKESFPLTVTSAQKNPTAFYLCASSIDRGTANTGELFFGEGSRLTVL.

The J gene is TRBJ2-6, the V gene TRBV18; perhaps TRBD1 as D (6 bases). The CDR3 is made up of 19 amino acids. V lost 0 bases, J lost 3 bases, and 18 bases lay in between. Germline CDR1 and CDR2: KGHSH and LQKENI. The CDR3 DNA is TGTGCCAGCTCACCACCAGTAGCAGGGGTCCTTAGTGGGGCCAACGTCCTGACTTTC. This translates into CASSPPVAGVLSGANVLTF.

This rearrangement joins TRBV24-1 to TRBJ1-4; the D gene is possibly TRBD1 (6 bases). CDR1 is KGHDR and CDR2 is SFDVKD in the germline V gene. The CDR3 extends over 16 amino acids. Deletions cut 4 bases from V and 4 bases from J, with 15 bases between. CDR3 in DNA: TGTGCCACCAGTGAAGCAAATGACAGGAGTAATGAAAAACTGTTTTTT. This codes for CATSEANDRSNEKLFF.

J is TRBJ2-7 and V is TRBV6-5, with 7 nucleotides matching TRBD1. Germline-derived CDR1 and CDR2 are MNHEY and SVGAGI. Trimming at V came to 4 bases and at J to 3 bases, leaving 6 bases not matched to a gene. CDR3 length: 14 amino acids. This CDR3 is CASSSDRENYEQYF. Written as DNA, the CDR3 is TGTGCCAGCAGTTCAGACAGGGAAAACTACGAGCAGTACTTC.

The gene calls are TRBV11-3 and TRBJ2-7; D unclear. V was cut by 1 base and J by 0 bases, with 10 bases left in between. Germline CDR1 is SGHNT and CDR2 is YENEEA. The CDR3 is 15 amino acids. The CDR3 nucleotides read TGTGCCAGCAGCTTAGGAGGTCCCAGCTCCTACGAGCAGTACTTC. Translating it yields CASSLGGPSSYEQYF.

The J gene is TRBJ1-3, the V gene TRBV7-9; 9 bases agree with TRBD1. This CDR3 is 15 amino acids long. Germline loops: CDR1 SEHNR, CDR2 FQNEAQ (reference sequence). With 4 bases clipped from V and 2 bases from J, the junction kept 3 bases outside the gene matches. CDR3 protein: CASSSGQGPGNTIYF. In nucleotides, the CDR3 is TGTGCCAGCAGCTCAGGACAGGGGCCTGGAAACACCATATATTTT. Full variable domain (missing parts from reference TRBV7-9 and TRBJ1-3): DTGVSQNPRHKITKRGQNVTFRCDPISEHNRLYWYRQTLGQGPEFLTYFQNEAQLEKSRLLSDRFSAERPKGSFSTLEIQRTEQGDSAMYLCASSSGQGPGNTIYFGEGSWLTVV.

The chain is built from TRBV6-2 or TRBV6-3 and TRBJ1-6; the match to TRBD1 covers 9 bases. This CDR3 is built from 16 residues. V lost 5 bases and J lost 9; bases outside the gene matches: 11. CDR1 MNHEY and CDR2 SVGEGT come from the germline V gene. The CDR3 bases are TGTGCCAGCAGTACAGGGGGCGCTTCCCTGTTTTCACCCCTCCACTTT. Its protein is CASSTGGASLFSPLHF.

The chain has TRBV6-5 and TRBJ2-5; 7 bases are a match to TRBD1. The V and J ends lost 6 bases and 4 bases, in that order; junction bases with no gene match: 5. CDR3 size: 13 residues. CDR1 MNHEY and CDR2 SVGAGI come from the germline V gene. The CDR3 DNA reads TGTGCCAGCAGCCAGACAGGGTTAGAGACCCAGTACTTC. Protein: CASSQTGLETQYF.

The rearrangement joins TRBV3-1 (or the pseudogene TRBV3-2) to TRBJ1-2; no clear D. From germline, CDR1 is LGHDT and CDR2 YNNKEL (reference sequence). The germline V and J ends were trimmed by 5 bases and 2 bases, with 9 bases remaining between them. The CDR3 extends over 13 amino acids. The CDR3 DNA follows: TGTGCCAGCAGCGGTCCGGGGAACTATGGCTACACCTTC. It codes for CASSGPGNYGYTF.

The V call is TRBV5-5, the J call TRBJ1-4; D might be TRBD1 (5 bases). CDR1 and CDR2 from the germline V gene are SGHKS and YYEKEE (reference sequence). The CDR3 has 15 amino acids. V shed 5 bases and J shed 0 bases, with 11 bases lying between them. CDR3 region: CASRPDSATNEKLFF. The CDR3 DNA reads as TGTGCCAGCAGACCAGACAGTGCAACTAATGAAAAACTGTTTTTT.